These T cell receptor beta chains were read from a single sample in a study of blood T cell repertoires in COVID-19. The repertoire was sequenced with immunoSEQ multiplex PCR; TCRdb's copy has only in-frame clones and lacks some. The sample has roughly 20,000 clones, approximately 91% seen once. Sequenced sample: peripheral blood. The receptors derive from a man aged 65-85 years with active COVID-19. Both conserved end residues are part of each CDR3. D genes are given only for firm matches. Only part of the rows carry a size: once, few, many, or a class if the clone is expanded.

CDR3 DNA | CDR3 protein | J gene | clone size | CDR3 length | V gene | D gene
TGTGCCAGCAGCTTGTTGGGGCCCCGGAATGAGCAGTTCTTC | CASSLLGPRNEQFF | TRBJ2-1 | . | 14 | TRBV5-4 | .
TGCGCCAGCAGCTTGGAGGGACAGGGGTTCGGGGAGCTGTTTTTT | CASSLEGQGFGELFF | TRBJ2-2 | . | 15 | TRBV5-1 | TRBD1
TGTGCCAGCAGACGGGGGGATGTTCATCAGCCCCAGCATTTT | CASRRGDVHQPQHF | TRBJ1-5 | . | 14 | TRBV2 | .
TGTGCCAGCGATGGAGGGGCTCCAGATACGCAGTATTTT | CASDGGAPDTQYF | TRBJ2-3 | . | 13 | TRBV2 | .
TGTGCCAGCAGCCAAGGGGCAGGGGACGGGGAGCTGTTTTTT | CASSQGAGDGELFF | TRBJ2-2 | . | 14 | TRBV3-1/TRBV3-2 | .
TGTGCCAGCAGTGAAAGGGACAGTGTCTCCTACGAGCAGTACTTC | CASSERDSVSYEQYF | TRBJ2-7 | . | 15 | TRBV2 | TRBD1
TGTGCCAGCAGCTTGGGGCAGGGGGAATCCTACAATGAGCAGTTCTTC | CASSLGQGESYNEQFF | TRBJ2-1 | . | 16 | TRBV5-4 | TRBD1
TGTGCCAGCAGCTCTCCGTCGGACAGGGCGCGCTCCTACAATGAGCAGTTCTTC | CASSSPSDRARSYNEQFF | TRBJ2-1 | . | 18 | TRBV5-8 | TRBD1
TGTGCCAGCAGCTTAGTGTTAGCGGGATCTTACGAGCAGTACTTC | CASSLVLAGSYEQYF | TRBJ2-7 | . | 15 | TRBV7-8 | TRBD2
TGTGCCAGCAGCCAAGCGGGACAGGGTAACGCCGGGGAGCTGTTTTTT | CASSQAGQGNAGELFF | TRBJ2-2 | . | 16 | TRBV3-1/TRBV3-2 | TRBD1
TGTGCCAGCAGCTTGCAGGGCTACGAGCAGTACTTC | CASSLQGYEQYF | TRBJ2-7 | . | 12 | TRBV7-9 | .
TGCGCCAGCAGCCAAACCCAGGGCAGATCGAACACTGAAGCTTTCTTT | CASSQTQGRSNTEAFF | TRBJ1-1 | . | 16 | TRBV4-3 | .
TGCGCCAGCAGCCAAGTGACACCCTACTACGAGCAGTACTTC | CASSQVTPYYEQYF | TRBJ2-7 | . | 14 | TRBV4-1 | .
TGTGCCAGCATGTCCGGGGGGCAGTCAGATACGCAGTATTTT | CASMSGGQSDTQYF | TRBJ2-3 | once | 14 | TRBV28 | .
TGTGCCAGCCTTCAGGGCCTCTCCTATAATTCACCCCTCCACTTT | CASLQGLSYNSPLHF | TRBJ1-6 | . | 15 | TRBV28 | .
TGTGCCAGCAGCCAAGATGCACGGGACAGGGGTCGGTACGAGCAGTACTTC | CASSQDARDRGRYEQYF | TRBJ2-7 | . | 17 | TRBV4-2 | TRBD1
TGCAGCGTTCTAAAGACAGGAGGACCTGGCACTGAAGCTTTCTTT | CSVLKTGGPGTEAFF | TRBJ1-1 | . | 15 | TRBV29-1 | .
TGTGCCAGCTCGCCCGGGAGGGATCGCTATGGCTACACCTTC | CASSPGRDRYGYTF | TRBJ1-2 | . | 14 | TRBV18 | .
TGTGCCAGCAGCTTGGGGCGGGGGGGCAATGAGCAGTTCTTC | CASSLGRGGNEQFF | TRBJ2-1 | . | 14 | TRBV5-4 | TRBD2
TGTGCCAGCGGCGGGGATGGTGCAGATACGCAGTATTTT | CASGGDGADTQYF | TRBJ2-3 | . | 13 | TRBV25-1 | .
TGTGCCAGCAGTGGTCAACTGGGACTAGCGGGCAGGGAGACCCAGTACTTC | CASSGQLGLAGRETQYF | TRBJ2-5 | . | 17 | TRBV2 | TRBD2
TGTGCCAGCAGCACCAGCTTAGGGACAGGGTATGGCTACACCTTC | CASSTSLGTGYGYTF | TRBJ1-2 | . | 15 | TRBV7-2 | TRBD1
TGTGCCAGCAGTGAATTCCAGGGCCCAGATACGCAGTATTTT | CASSEFQGPDTQYF | TRBJ2-3 | . | 14 | TRBV25-1 | .
TGTGCCAGCAGCTTACAGGGTCCCACTGAAGCTTTCTTT | CASSLQGPTEAFF | TRBJ1-1 | . | 13 | TRBV7-9 | .
TGTGCCAGCAGCGTAGGGTCAGCCGGGGGGACCCAGTACTTC | CASSVGSAGGTQYF | TRBJ2-5 | . | 14 | TRBV9 | .
TGTGCCAGCAGCCCAACCGAGGGCTCCTACGAGCAGTACTTC | CASSPTEGSYEQYF | TRBJ2-7 | once | 14 | TRBV7-2 | .
TGTGCCAGCAGCTTGCGGGACAGGGGCAATCAGCCCCAGCATTTT | CASSLRDRGNQPQHF | TRBJ1-5 | . | 15 | TRBV5-6 | TRBD1
TGCGCCAGCAGCTTCCTCGAGGCGGGGGGGCCAGATGAGCAGTTCTTC | CASSFLEAGGPDEQFF | TRBJ2-1 | . | 16 | TRBV5-1 | TRBD2
TGTGCCAGCACCCGGACAGGGGGCTTCCAAGAGACCCAGTACTTC | CASTRTGGFQETQYF | TRBJ2-5 | . | 15 | TRBV9 | TRBD1
TGTGCCAGCAGCCCTACAGGGGGCGGGGAGGGGACCCAGTACTTC | CASSPTGGGEGTQYF | TRBJ2-5 | . | 15 | TRBV7-6 | TRBD1
TGTGCCAGCAGCCAAGATAGGGGGAAGCCCTATAATTCACCCCTCCACTTT | CASSQDRGKPYNSPLHF | TRBJ1-6 | . | 17 | TRBV3-1/TRBV3-2 | .
TGCGCCAGCAGCCAAGAGGGGACAGGCGCCTACGAGCAGTACTTC | CASSQEGTGAYEQYF | TRBJ2-7 | . | 15 | TRBV4-1 | TRBD1
TGTGCCAGCAGCGACCCCTCTAGGGGCGGCTCCTACAATGAGCAGTTCTTC | CASSDPSRGGSYNEQFF | TRBJ2-1 | . | 17 | TRBV9 | .
TGTGCCAGCAGCGCGGTAGGATCTTATGGCTACACCTTC | CASSAVGSYGYTF | TRBJ1-2 | . | 13 | TRBV27 | .
TGCAGTGCTAGTTCAAACACCGGGGAGCTGTTTTTT | CSASSNTGELFF | TRBJ2-2 | . | 12 | TRBV20-1 | .
TGCGCCAGCAGCTTGTCCCCAGGGACGAACACCGGGGAGCTGTTTTTT | CASSLSPGTNTGELFF | TRBJ2-2 | . | 16 | TRBV5-1 | .
TGTGCCAGCAGCCAAGATATCGAGCGGGGGGGCCGGGAGACCCAGTACTTC | CASSQDIERGGRETQYF | TRBJ2-5 | . | 17 | TRBV3-1/TRBV3-2 | TRBD2
TGTGCCAGCAGTGTGGGACTGATTAATGAAAAACTGTTTTTT | CASSVGLINEKLFF | TRBJ1-4 | . | 14 | TRBV2 | .
TGTGCCAGCAGTCGACAATTTCGACAGCCCCAGCATTTT | CASSRQFRQPQHF | TRBJ1-5 | . | 13 | TRBV2 | .
TGTGCCAGCAGCTTAGACGGCGGGGCTGCCAAAAACATTCAGTACTTC | CASSLDGGAAKNIQYF | TRBJ2-4 | . | 16 | TRBV7-2 | .
TGTGCCAGCTCACCAGGGACAGGGGGCAGTGGCAAAAACATTCAGTACTTC | CASSPGTGGSGKNIQYF | TRBJ2-4 | . | 17 | TRBV18 | TRBD1
TGTGCCAGCAGCTTAGGGTCGGGAGCGGGGGGCTCCTACAATGAGCAGTTCTTC | CASSLGSGAGGSYNEQFF | TRBJ2-1 | . | 18 | TRBV7-2 | TRBD2
TGTGCCAGCAGTGACGTTAGCGGGGGAAGGGGGAACACTGAAGCTTTCTTT | CASSDVSGGRGNTEAFF | TRBJ1-1 | . | 17 | TRBV2 | .
TGTGCCAGCAGTACCGGACAGGGAGCAACTAATGAAAAACTGTTTTTT | CASSTGQGATNEKLFF | TRBJ1-4 | . | 16 | TRBV28 | TRBD1
TGTGCCAGTACAACTTCTGGGACAGGGGGCTCCGAGCAGTACTTC | CASTTSGTGGSEQYF | TRBJ2-7 | . | 15 | TRBV19 | TRBD1
TGTGCCAGCAGCGTAACGACAGGCGGGAGCACCGGGGAGCTGTTTTTT | CASSVTTGGSTGELFF | TRBJ2-2 | . | 16 | TRBV9 | .
TGTGCCAGCAGCCTACGACATGCCTATGGCTACACCTTC | CASSLRHAYGYTF | TRBJ1-2 | . | 13 | TRBV3-1/TRBV3-2 | .
TGTGCCAGCAGCAGTGAAAGGGGCCCCTACGAGCAGTACTTC | CASSSERGPYEQYF | TRBJ2-7 | . | 14 | TRBV6-5 | .
TGCAGCGTTAAGGTACAGAAGAACACTGAAGCTTTCTTT | CSVKVQKNTEAFF | TRBJ1-1 | . | 13 | TRBV29-1 | .
TGTGCCTGGGGAGGGCGGGACCGGGAGCTGTTTTTT | CAWGGRDRELFF | TRBJ2-2 | . | 12 | TRBV30 | .
TGCGCCAGCAGCTTGGGGAGTGACAGTACCGCTAGCACAGATACGCAGTATTTT | CASSLGSDSTASTDTQYF | TRBJ2-3 | . | 18 | TRBV5-1 | .
TGTGCCAGCAGCCGTCCGGGACTAGCTGGAGATACGCAGTATTTT | CASSRPGLAGDTQYF | TRBJ2-3 | . | 15 | TRBV28 | TRBD2
TGTGCCAGTGGCCTTGGCGGCGGGGGTGAGACCCAGTACTTC | CASGLGGGGETQYF | TRBJ2-5 | . | 14 | TRBV19 | TRBD2
TGTGCCAGCAGCCCAGGGACAGGGCAAAATCAGCCCCAGCATTTT | CASSPGTGQNQPQHF | TRBJ1-5 | . | 15 | TRBV7-9 | TRBD1
TGTGCCTGGAGTCAACTGGGGCGGTCTGGCTACACCTTC | CAWSQLGRSGYTF | TRBJ1-2 | . | 13 | TRBV30 | .
TGTGCCACCAGCAGAGATCCCAGCGGGAGCTTTGAGAATACGCAGTATTTT | CATSRDPSGSFENTQYF | TRBJ2-3 | . | 17 | TRBV15 | TRBD2
TGTGCCAGTACCCGGACAGGGATAAATCAGCCCCAGCATTTT | CASTRTGINQPQHF | TRBJ1-5 | . | 14 | TRBV19 | TRBD1
TGTGCCAGCAGGTTGGCGGGACAGGGGGGGTACAATGAGCAGTTCTTC | CASRLAGQGGYNEQFF | TRBJ2-1 | . | 16 | TRBV28 | TRBD1
TGTGCCAGCTCGGGACAAAAGGGCAACACCATATATTTT | CASSGQKGNTIYF | TRBJ1-3 | . | 13 | TRBV5-4 | .
TGTGCCAGCACCCTCCCCGGGGAGCTGTTTTTT | CASTLPGELFF | TRBJ2-2 | . | 11 | TRBV7-9 | .